This T cell receptor beta chain was identified during a study of early T cells in non-severe SARS-CoV-2 infection. TCRdb reprocessed the 5' RACE reads via MiXCR and lists one record per CDR3 protein. The sample has approximately 28,000 distinct CDR3 sequences; 4.5% to 5.5% are singletons. After removal of 0 bases from V and 4 bases from J, the junction contained 9 bases not matched to a gene. In germline, CDR1 is SGDLS, CDR2 YYNGEE. The CDR3 spans 16 residues. This clonotype is categorized as medium-sized (0.01 to 0.1%). This TCR came from an adult who was a healthcare worker with PCR-confirmed SARS-CoV-2 infection or an uninfected control (not recorded which). The source material was whole blood. This chain links TRBV9 with TRBJ2-7; TRBD1 matches at 8 bases. CDR3 DNA sequence: TGTGCCAGCAGCGTAGGATTAGGACAGGGAGAATACGAGCAGTACTTC. Translated: CASSVGLGQGEYEQYF.